This entry is about one TCR beta chain. TCRdb's copy holds only in-frame clones and misses some; the assay was immunoSEQ multiplex PCR. Here the sample spans fewer than 200,000 clones, approximately 90% being singletons. Between the trimmed V and J ends, which lost 5 bases and 10 bases, there was a span of 15 bases. The CDR3 has 14 amino acids. Germline V gene sequence: CDR1 LNHDA, CDR2 SQIVND (reference sequence). These data originate in a study of blood T cell repertoires in COVID-19. Study-wide background: Samples representing acute and convalescent COVID-19 were sourced from the United States, Italy and Spain.

This receptor was obtained from a woman younger than 30 who had recovered from COVID-19. The J gene is TRBJ1-6, the V gene TRBV19; D gene unclear. Material: peripheral blood. CDR3 nucleotide sequence: TGTGCCAGTAGTCCCGCGGTAATTTGGTCACCCCTCCACTTT. Its protein is CASSPAVIWSPLHF.